This is a list of T cell receptor beta chains from one sample in a study of T cells after yellow fever vaccination. TCRdb recomputed calls from the 5' RACE reads with MiXCR, one row per CDR3 protein. The sample includes 250,000 to 400,000 distinct CDR3 sequences, approximately 4% of them seen just once. The material was PBMCs, obtained 5 days after the yellow fever booster vaccination. The origin of the receptors is a man younger than 35 who received the YFV17D yellow fever vaccine. CDR3s include the opening cysteine and the closing phenylalanine or tryptophan. The order of the fields is clone size, V gene, J gene, D gene, CDR3 DNA, CDR3 protein. D genes are given only for firm matches. Rows may omit the clone size; those that give it use once, few, many or a size class.

>many|TRBV5-1|TRBJ2-1|NA
TGCGCCAGCAGCTTCCAGGACCTCTCCTACAATGAGCAGTTCTTC
CASSFQDLSYNEQFF
>few|TRBV28|TRBJ2-5|NA
TGTGCCAGCAGTTTCGTTGGACAGTCCCAAGAGACCCAGTACTTC
CASSFVGQSQETQYF
>NA|TRBV9|TRBJ2-3|NA
TGTGCCAGCAGCGTAGGCGGTACGCAGTATTTT
CASSVGGTQYF
>NA|TRBV3-1|TRBJ2-7|NA
TGTGCCAGCAGCCAAGAGGGGCTCTCCTACGAGCAGTACTTC
CASSQEGLSYEQYF
>NA|TRBV4-1|TRBJ2-1|NA
TGCGCCAGCAGCCAACCCCGGTTAACGAGGGCCTACAATGAGCAGTTCTTC
CASSQPRLTRAYNEQFF
>many|TRBV29-1|TRBJ1-3|NA
TGCAGCGTCTGGGGGACGGACACCTCTGGAAACACCATATATTTT
CSVWGTDTSGNTIYF
>few|TRBV20-1|TRBJ1-4|NA
TGCAGTGCTAGAGCCGGGAACGAAAAACTGTTTTTT
CSARAGNEKLFF
>many|TRBV28|TRBJ1-1|NA
TGTGCCAGCAGTTTAGCGCGGGCTGAAGCTTTCTTT
CASSLARAEAFF
>few|TRBV19|TRBJ2-7|NA
TGTGCCAGTAGTATTCAGGGAGCAGGGCGCTACGAGCAGTACTTC
CASSIQGAGRYEQYF
>few|TRBV3-1|TRBJ1-2|NA
TGTGCCAGCAGCCTCTCGGTAGGATGGTTAGCTAACTATGGCTACACCTTC
CASSLSVGWLANYGYTF
>NA|TRBV7-2|TRBJ2-5|NA
TGTGCCAGCAGCTCTTATCATCTAGGGGAGGGACAGTCATCCCAAGAGACCCAGTACTTC
CASSSYHLGEGQSSQETQYF
>few|TRBV4-3|TRBJ1-2|NA
TGCGCCAGCAGCCAAGGAGGTTCGGGCTATGGCTACACCTTC
CASSQGGSGYGYTF
>many|TRBV7-3|TRBJ1-1|NA
TGTGCCAGCAGCGTATTAGGTGGGGTGGGTGACACTGAAGCTTTCTTT
CASSVLGGVGDTEAFF
>NA|TRBV7-9|TRBJ1-2|NA
TGTGCCAGCAGCCATGACGCCACTGGGCTTAACTATGGCTACACCTTC
CASSHDATGLNYGYTF
>NA|TRBV18|TRBJ1-5|NA
TGTGCCAGCTCACCCCCGGGGGGGCAGCCCCAGCATTTT
CASSPPGGQPQHF
>many|TRBV20-1|TRBJ1-2|TRBD1
TGCAGTGTTAGTCAACCGGGACAGGGGGCGGATGGCTACACCTTC
CSVSQPGQGADGYTF
>many|TRBV20-1|TRBJ2-2|NA
TGCAGTGCTAGAGGAGGGCGGCGGATCAACACCGGGGAGCTGTTTTTT
CSARGGRRINTGELFF
>NA|TRBV2|TRBJ2-7|NA
TGTGCCGTATTTGAATCTGGCAAACCCTACGAGCAGTACTTC
CAVFESGKPYEQYF
>many|TRBV7-2|TRBJ2-5|NA
TGTGCCAGCAGCTTAGCTAGGGTGGGAGAGACCCAGTACTTC
CASSLARVGETQYF
>many|TRBV5-1|TRBJ1-1|NA
TGCGCCAGCAGCTTGGATAAGGGGAACACTGAAGCTTTCTTT
CASSLDKGNTEAFF
>NA|TRBV3-1|TRBJ2-2|TRBD1
TGTGCCAGCAGTTCGGGACAGGGGCTAGCGAACACCGGGGAGCTGTTTTTT
CASSSGQGLANTGELFF
>few|TRBV5-1|TRBJ1-3|NA
TGCGCCAGCAGCCCGGACGGAGGCTCTGGAAACACCATATATTTT
CASSPDGGSGNTIYF
>few|TRBV6-2/TRBV6-3|TRBJ2-1|NA
TGTGCCAGCAGCTATGGACCCCAAAATGAGCAGTTCTTC
CASSYGPQNEQFF
>NA|TRBV28|TRBJ2-3|NA
TGTGCCAGCAGCTCTCTTGTGTACCGGGACGCCGTCTTCACAGATACGCAGTATTTT
CASSSLVYRDAVFTDTQYF
>few|TRBV6-2/TRBV6-3|TRBJ2-1|TRBD2
TGTGCCAGCAGCGGGACTAGCGACTACAATGAGCAGTTCTTC
CASSGTSDYNEQFF
>NA|TRBV6-5|TRBJ2-5|TRBD2
TGTGCCAGCAGTGACCCCGGTTCGGGGGGGCAAGAGACCCAGTACTTC
CASSDPGSGGQETQYF
>many|TRBV12-3/TRBV12-4|TRBJ2-3|TRBD1
TGTGCCAGCAGGACAGGGGCTAGCACAGATACGCAGTATTTT
CASRTGASTDTQYF
>few|TRBV7-2|TRBJ1-5|NA
TGTGCCAGCAGCCCGGGCCCCTCGTCTCAGCCCCAGCATTTT
CASSPGPSSQPQHF
>many|TRBV11-2|TRBJ2-3|NA
TGTGCCAGCAGCGGGAGCCTACGGGGGGCCGATACGCAGTATTTT
CASSGSLRGADTQYF
>few|TRBV28|TRBJ2-5|NA
TGTGCCAGCAGGCTCGGGACACCCGAGACCCAGTACTTC
CASRLGTPETQYF
>NA|TRBV12-3/TRBV12-4|TRBJ2-6|NA
TGTGCCAGCAGTTTGAGGCCTGGGGCCAACGTCCTGACTTTC
CASSLRPGANVLTF
>few|TRBV25-1|TRBJ1-2|TRBD1
TGTGCCAGCAGCGCAGGGGGCAACTATGGCTACACCTTC
CASSAGGNYGYTF
>NA|TRBV29-1|TRBJ2-2|NA
TGCAGCGTGACGACAGGTTCGGGCGGGGAGCTGTTTTTT
CSVTTGSGGELFF
>NA|TRBV12-3/TRBV12-4|TRBJ2-7|TRBD1
TGTGCCAGCAGAGGGACAGGGATCGACGAGCAGTACTTC
CASRGTGIDEQYF
>few|TRBV7-9|TRBJ2-1|TRBD1
TGTGCCAGCAGCCCTCGGACAGGGAGCTCCTACAATGAGCAGTTCTTC
CASSPRTGSSYNEQFF
>many|TRBV12-3/TRBV12-4|TRBJ2-1|TRBD2
TGTGCCAGCAGTACACCGGGGGGAAGCGGGGGGCGAAATGAGCAGTTCTTC
CASSTPGGSGGRNEQFF
>few|TRBV10-3|TRBJ1-2|TRBD1
TGTGCCATCAGTAGACCTTTTAGCAGGGGGCTCGAGGACTATGGCTACACCTTC
CAISRPFSRGLEDYGYTF
>few|TRBV7-9|TRBJ1-4|NA
TGTGCCAGCAGCCCGGGATCTTCGAATGAAAAACTGTTTTTT
CASSPGSSNEKLFF
>NA|TRBV18|TRBJ2-1|TRBD1
TGTGCCAGCTCACCAGTAAGGGGGCGAGAGCAGTTCTTC
CASSPVRGREQFF
>few|TRBV5-1|TRBJ2-1|TRBD1
TGCGCCAGCAGCTTGGTCCGGGACAGGGGAAGGAGTGAGCAGTTCTTC
CASSLVRDRGRSEQFF
>few|TRBV27|TRBJ2-3|TRBD2
TGTGCCAGCAGTTCCTGGACTAGCGGGGGCACAGATACGCAGTATTTT
CASSSWTSGGTDTQYF
>many|TRBV5-1|TRBJ2-1|NA
TGCGCCAGCAGCTCCACCTTTAACCCGAGGGGGGGCTTGGATGAGCAGTTCTTC
CASSSTFNPRGGLDEQFF
>many|TRBV5-5|TRBJ2-2|NA
TGTGCCAGCAGCCCTTCCGGGGGAGCCGGGGAGCTGTTTTTT
CASSPSGGAGELFF
>few|TRBV18|TRBJ1-2|NA
TGTGCCAGCTCACCATCACCGACAGGCTTCTATGGCTACACCTTC
CASSPSPTGFYGYTF
>many|TRBV12-3/TRBV12-4|TRBJ2-5|NA
TGTGCCAGCAGGCTCCGGGACTCCCAAGAGACCCAGTACTTC
CASRLRDSQETQYF
>few|TRBV13|TRBJ2-7|NA
TGTGCCAGCAGCCCCAGCGGTCAGGGGAAATACGAGCAGTACTTC
CASSPSGQGKYEQYF
>few|TRBV6-5|TRBJ1-2|TRBD1
TGTGCCAGCACCCGGACAGGGAGCTTGAACGGCTACACCTTC
CASTRTGSLNGYTF
>few|TRBV6-1|TRBJ1-1|NA
TGTGCCAGCAGTGAATACAGGGAGGGGATGAACACTGAAGCTTTCTTT
CASSEYREGMNTEAFF